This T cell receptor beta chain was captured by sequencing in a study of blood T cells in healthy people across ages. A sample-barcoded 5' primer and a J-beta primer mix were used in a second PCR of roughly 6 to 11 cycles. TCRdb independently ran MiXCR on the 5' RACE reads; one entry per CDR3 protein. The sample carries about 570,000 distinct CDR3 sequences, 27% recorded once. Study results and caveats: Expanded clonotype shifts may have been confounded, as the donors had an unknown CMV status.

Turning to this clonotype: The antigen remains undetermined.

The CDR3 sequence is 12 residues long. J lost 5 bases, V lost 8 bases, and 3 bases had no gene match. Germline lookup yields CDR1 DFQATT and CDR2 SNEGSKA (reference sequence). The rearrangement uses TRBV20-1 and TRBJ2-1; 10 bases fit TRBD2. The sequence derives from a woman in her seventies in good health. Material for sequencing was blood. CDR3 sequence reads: CSSSGGDNEQFF. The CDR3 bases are TGCAGTTCGAGCGGGGGGGACAATGAGCAGTTCTTC.